Shown below are 17 T cell receptor beta chains from a single sample sequenced in a study of T cell repertoires in cytomegalovirus infection (dated by TCRdb to 2018 to 2020). What the treatment or condition label conveys for this sample: in vitro stimulation with specific CMV peptide epitopes to enrich CMV-specific T cells. Sequencing was carried out with an Illumina HiSeq 1500. TCRdb trimmed public reads at Q25 via fastp, called clones via MiXCR and kept in-frame beta chains. All rows with the same CDR3 protein become a single entry with the most common DNA and genes. This sample gives fewer than 1,000,000 distinct CDR3 sequences in total; about 33% of them show up just once. Of the sample, roughly 13% falls within the top ten clones. No antigen has been identified for these receptors. Sequencing was performed on cultured CD8+ T cells from PBMCs, taken from culture after CMV antigen stimulation. Source of these receptors: a human donor in good health (CMV status not recorded). Some clones in this sample may be carry-over from other donors' samples.

The chain recombines TRBV6-2 or TRBV6-3 with TRBJ1-1; D might be TRBD1 (5 bases). The germline V and J ends were trimmed by 6 bases and 11 bases, with 19 bases remaining between them. Germline CDR1 MNHEY, CDR2 SVGEGT. The CDR3 sequence is 13 residues long. In nucleotides, the CDR3 is TGTGCCAGCAGCCCCCAGGGATGGGATTCGGCTTTCTTT. Translation gives CASSPQGWDSAFF.

The CDR3 loop reads CASSYYGEDYGYTF. The CDR3 nucleotides are TGTGCCAGCAGCTACTACGGGGAGGACTATGGCTACACCTTC. The chain employs TRBV7-9 and TRBJ1-2; D remains unclear. Germline loops: CDR1 SEHNR, CDR2 FQNEAQ (reference sequence). The CDR3 is 14 amino acids. Trimming cost V 4 bases and J 3 bases, with 12 bases left between them. The variable domain in full, with the rest retrieved from reference TRBV7-9 and TRBJ1-2, is DTGVSQNPRHKITKRGQNVTFRCDPISEHNRLYWYRQTLGQGPEFLTYFQNEAQLEKSRLLSDRFSAERPKGSFSTLEIQRTEQGDSAMYLCASSYYGEDYGYTFGSGTRLTVV.

In DNA, the CDR3 is TGTGCCAGTAGTATGCCAGCCTCCCCCGGGGAGCTGTTTTTT. As protein: CASSMPASPGELFF. The rearrangement joins TRBV19 to TRBJ2-2, with D unclear. Trimming pared 3 bases from V and 6 bases from J, leaving 11 bases between. Germline CDR1 LNHDA, CDR2 SQIVND (reference sequence). This CDR3 has 14 amino acids.

This clonotype was seen once. This chain connects TRBV14 to TRBJ2-1, with D hard to call. This CDR3 region has 16 residues. V dropped 5 bases and J dropped 0 bases, with 14 bases sitting between them. Germline V gene sequence: CDR1 SGHDN, CDR2 FVKESK. The CDR3 sequence is CASSTLGPDSYNEQFF. The CDR3 nucleotides are TGTGCCAGCAGCACCCTGGGCCCAGACTCCTACAATGAGCAGTTCTTC.

The table lists this clonotype with many counts. J is TRBJ1-5 and V is TRBV7-6; no firm D call. Germline CDR1 reads SGHVS; CDR2 reads FNYEAQ. V dropped 1 base and J dropped 0 bases, with 13 bases sitting between them. The length of the CDR3 is 17 residues. This CDR3 is CASSLGAGSYSNQPQHF. Here the CDR3 DNA reads TGTGCCAGCAGCTTAGGGGCAGGATCCTATAGCAATCAGCCCCAGCATTTT.

This clonotype was counted ten times or more. CDR3 sequence: CASIHWSTDTQYF. The DNA of the CDR3 is TGTGCCAGCATACACTGGAGCACAGATACGCAGTATTTT. The gene calls are TRBV7-2 and TRBJ2-3, with D unclear. The CDR3 extends over 13 amino acids. The V gene's germline CDR1 is SGHTA and CDR2 FQGNSA. V lost 7 bases and J 0 bases, leaving 8 bases between the germline ends.

The CDR3: CASSSPRATNEKLFF. Written as DNA, the CDR3 is TGTGCCAGCAGTTCCCCCAGGGCAACTAATGAAAAACTGTTTTTT. The chain links TRBV12-3 or TRBV12-4 to TRBJ1-4; possible D gene TRBD1, 5 bases. V was pared by 4 bases and J by 0 bases, with 9 bases between. This CDR3 spans 15 amino acids.

At least ten counts were recorded for this clonotype. This sequence joins TRBV19 and TRBJ1-5, with D unclear. Trimming removed 2 bases from V and 4 bases from J, with 6 bases in between. Germline loops: CDR1 LNHDA, CDR2 SQIVND (reference sequence). The CDR3 is 13 amino acids. The CDR3 sequence is CASSISGNQPQHF. In DNA, the CDR3 is TGTGCCAGTAGTATATCGGGTAATCAGCCCCAGCATTTT.

The gene calls are TRBV10-3 and TRBJ2-3; perhaps TRBD1 as D (6 bases). Germline-derived CDR1 and CDR2 are ENHRY and SYGVKD. The V end was cut by 7 bases, the J end by 5 bases, with 22 bases between. This CDR3 contains 16 residues. For the CDR3, the DNA is TGTGCCATCAACGAAAGAGAAAGGGGGAAGGAAGATACGCAGTATTTT. Translation: CAINERERGKEDTQYF.

This clonotype has just a few counts. This rearrangement joins TRBV6-6 to TRBJ2-1; D may be TRBD1 (6 bases). The germline CDR1 and CDR2 sequences are MNHNY and SVGAGI (reference sequence). CDR3 length: 19 amino acids. Trimming cost V 6 bases and J 6 bases, with 30 bases left between them. CDR3 protein: CASSDSTYLDALGGNEQFF. CDR3 DNA: TGTGCCAGCAGCGATTCTACTTATTTAGACGCGTTAGGGGGCAATGAGCAGTTCTTC.

The chain links TRBV12-3 or TRBV12-4 to TRBJ2-7; the D gene is possibly TRBD1 (10 bases). The CDR3 extends over 18 amino acids. Trimming removed 5 bases at V and 6 bases at J, with 29 bases between. The CDR3 sequence is CASSPGDRGSGGPLEQYF. CDR3 DNA: TGTGCCAGCAGTCCGGGGGACAGGGGAAGCGGGGGGCCGCTCGAGCAGTACTTC.

This chain connects TRBV4-3 to TRBJ1-4; no clear D. This CDR3 is built from 14 residues. Germline assignment: CDR1 LGHNA and CDR2 YSLEER. Trimming removed 0 bases from V and 8 bases from J, with 10 bases in between. The CDR3 DNA is TGCGCCAGCAGCCAAGAGCTAGTTGTGGAAAAACTGTTTTTT. Its translation is CASSQELVVEKLFF.

This clonotype was counted only a few times. This sequence joins TRBV11-2 and TRBJ2-7; possible D gene TRBD2, 6 bases. This CDR3 has 14 residues. V was clipped by 4 bases and J by 3 bases, with 13 bases between them. Germline CDR1 reads SGHAT; CDR2 reads FQNNGV. CDR3 bases: TGTGCCAGCAGCTCCGTGAGGGGACTCTACGAGCAGTACTTC. It yields the protein CASSSVRGLYEQYF.

This clonotype was detected once. J is TRBJ1-2 and V is TRBV25-1; D call uncertain. This CDR3 has 14 residues. The germline gives CDR1 MGHDK, CDR2 SYGVNS. The germline V and J ends were trimmed by 1 base and 3 bases, with 9 bases remaining between them. The CDR3: CASSELGSYYGYTF. The CDR3 DNA follows: TGTGCCAGCAGTGAATTAGGCAGTTACTATGGCTACACCTTC.

The CDR3 DNA is TGCGCCAGCAACCAGGGACCGGGCTACGAGCAGTACTTC. This codes for CASNQGPGYEQYF. This chain uses TRBV4-1 with TRBJ2-7; D is perhaps TRBD1 or TRBD2 (5 bases each). V was cut by 7 bases and J by 3 bases, with 13 bases left in between. Germline V CDR1 and CDR2: MGHRA, YSYEKL. The CDR3 spans 13 residues.

Concerning this clonotype: This sequence may be a read error, since a much larger clone differs from it by one base. The chain links TRBV7-6 to TRBJ2-7; either TRBD1 or TRBD2 may fit D (5 bases each). Germline V gene lookup returns CDR1 SGHVS and CDR2 FNYEAQ. The CDR3 covers 15 residues. The CDR3 here is CVSSLEAGTNYEQYF. CDR3 in DNA: TGTGTCAGCAGCTTAGAGGCAGGGACCAACTACGAGCAGTACTTC.

This clonotype came up a few times. The V and J genes are TRBV6-5 and TRBJ2-1; D assignment may be TRBD1 or TRBD2 (6 bases each). V lost 4 bases and J 4 bases, leaving 17 bases between the germline ends. The CDR3 covers 16 residues. Germline values: CDR1 MNHEY, CDR2 SVGAGI. The CDR3 nucleotides are TGTGCCAGCAGTTCCCAGGGGACTTTCCTATACAATGAGCAGTTCTTC. This gives the protein CASSSQGTFLYNEQFF.